The T cell receptor (beta chain) under discussion was sequenced for a study of glioma-infiltrating T cells. Study-wide results and caveats: Non-neoplastic patients had below-expected tissue-blood divergence, while all gliomas exceeded expectation.

With 7 bases removed from V and 3 bases from J, the gap between germline ends came to 16 bases. The CDR3 is 13 residues long. The germline V gene has CDR1 DFQATT and CDR2 SNEGSKA (reference sequence). The iRepertoire nested amplicon-rescue multiplex PCR amplified TCR alpha and beta CDR3s from RNA. One-step reverse transcription and amplification started from approximately 100-400 ng of tissue mRNA or PBMC total RNA. TCRdb used MiXCR to reprocess the multiplex PCR reads, holding one entry per CDR3 protein. The sample includes about 110,000 distinct CDR3 sequences, less than 30% of them seen just once. To note about this clonotype: Its antigen is not identified.

This chain joins TRBV20-1 and TRBJ2-7; a weak D match, TRBD1 (6 bases). The TCR was taken from a human donor with low-grade glioma or glioblastoma, undergoing nonglioma brain surgery, or in good health (not recorded which). The sequenced sample consisted of glioma tissue, nonneoplastic brain tissue, or PBMCs (not recorded which). CDR3 in DNA: TGCAGTGTTTACGGTGGGGGCCTCTACGAGCAGTACTTC. Encoded protein: CSVYGGGLYEQYF.